The 26 T cell receptor beta chains presented below share a single source sample, sequenced in a study of post-analysis software for immune sequencing data. Study outcomes and limitations: TRBV5-6, TRBV5-1 and TRBV20-1 were among roughly five TRBV segments more frequent in patients than controls.

These TCRs are of unknown antigen specificity. Unique molecular identifiers had been added to the TCR beta cDNA libraries. TCRdb analysed the PCR reads with MiXCR anew, one entry per CDR3 protein. The sample has approximately 690,000 distinct CDR3 sequences; over 45% are singletons. Sequencing used blood. These receptors were taken from a girl aged 2-9 years with multiple sclerosis.

The gene calls are TRBV5-1 and TRBJ2-1; D tentatively fits TRBD1 or TRBD2 (5 bases each). The CDR3 runs to 16 residues. V was clipped by 4 bases and J by 0 bases, with 14 bases between them. CDR1 is SGHRS, CDR2 YFSETQ, per germline. The CDR3 sequence: CASSGTVPSSYNEQFF. CDR3 DNA sequence: TGCGCCAGCAGCGGGACGGTCCCGAGCTCCTACAATGAGCAGTTCTTC.

This chain uses TRBV18 with TRBJ2-1; possible D gene TRBD1, 5 bases. Germline CDR1 is KGHSH and CDR2 is LQKENI. V lost 1 base to trimming and J lost 3 bases, with 10 bases between them. The CDR3 contains 15 residues. The CDR3 nucleotides are TGTGCCAGCTCACCACAGTGGGGCAGCTACAATGAGCAGTTCTTC. It encodes CASSPQWGSYNEQFF.

This clonotype was detected a few times. The chain joins TRBV7-3 to TRBJ2-1; either TRBD1 or TRBD2 may fit D (5 bases each). Germline CDR1 and CDR2: SGHTA and FQGTGA. The CDR3 consists of 13 residues. V lost 5 bases, J lost 12 bases, and 17 bases lay in between. The CDR3 region has the DNA TGTGCCAGCAGCCGGGTCGCCGGGGACGGGCAGTTCTTC. It encodes CASSRVAGDGQFF. The full variable domain, its missing parts supplied by reference TRBV7-3 and TRBJ2-1, is GAGVSQTPSNKVTEKGKYVELRCDPISGHTALYWYRQSLGQGPEFLIYFQGTGAADDSGLPNDRFFAVRPEGSVSTLKIQRTERGDSAVYLCASSRVAGDGQFFGPGTRLTVL.

V usage is TRBV10-3 and J usage is TRBJ2-4; the D gene could be TRBD1 or TRBD2 (5 bases each). The CDR3 covers 16 residues. Trimming took 3 bases from V and 0 from J, leaving 12 bases between them. Germline CDR1 is ENHRY and CDR2 is SYGVKD. The CDR3 here is CAISEYPGTAKNIQYF. The DNA of the CDR3 is TGTGCCATCAGTGAATACCCCGGGACAGCCAAAAACATTCAGTACTTC.

This clonotype was recorded at least ten times. This rearrangement joins TRBV20-1 to TRBJ2-1; the match to TRBD2 covers 11 bases. V lost 5 bases, J lost 6 bases, and 12 bases stayed unmatched. In germline, CDR1 is DFQATT, CDR2 SNEGSKA (reference sequence). The CDR3 sequence is 16 residues long. The CDR3 sequence is CSAANQGLAGGNEQFF. Written as DNA, the CDR3 is TGCAGTGCTGCTAACCAGGGGCTAGCGGGGGGCAATGAGCAGTTCTTC.

The gene calls are TRBV7-9 and TRBJ1-5; D gene uncertain. Germline loops: CDR1 SEHNR, CDR2 FQNEAQ (reference sequence). Trimming left V 5 bases short and J 6 bases short, with 8 bases between. There are 12 residues in the CDR3. CDR3 sequence: CASSKGSQPQHF. The CDR3 DNA follows: TGTGCCAGCAGCAAAGGGAGTCAGCCCCAGCATTTT.

The chain links TRBV29-1 to TRBJ2-5; TRBD1 might be the D (5 bases). Germline V gene data show CDR1 as SQVTM and CDR2 as ANQGSEA. V was trimmed by 7 bases and J by 5 bases, leaving 20 bases between them. The CDR3 is 14 residues long. CDR3 coding DNA: TGCAGCGCTTCTGGAGACAGTCGTTCGGAGACCCAGTACTTC. Translation gives CSASGDSRSETQYF.

The rearrangement links TRBV20-1 to TRBJ2-7, with TRBD2 matching 9 bases. V was clipped by 5 bases and J by 7 bases; unmatched bases: 9. Per germline, CDR1 DFQATT and CDR2 SNEGSKA (reference sequence). CDR3 size: 13 residues. The CDR3 sequence is CSAYTGTSTEQYF. The CDR3 DNA follows: TGCAGTGCTTATACCGGGACTAGCACAGAGCAGTACTTC.

The gene calls are TRBV12-3 or TRBV12-4 and TRBJ2-5, with D possibly being TRBD1 or TRBD2 (5 bases each). Trimming shortened V by 5 bases and J by 11 bases, and 18 bases separated the two germline ends. The CDR3 is made up of 13 amino acids. CDR3 coding DNA: TGTGCCAGCAGTCTAATTGGTGGGGGAGAGCAGTACTTC. Its translation: CASSLIGGGEQYF.

This clonotype showed up just a few times. The V gene is TRBV29-1, the J gene TRBJ2-1; D possibly corresponds to TRBD2 (5 bases). This CDR3 is 16 amino acids long. Trimming removed 1 base from V and 5 bases from J, with 18 bases in between. Germline V gives CDR1 SQVTM, CDR2 ANQGSEA. The CDR3 nucleotides are TGCAGCGTTGAAGTAACAAGGTTCGAGCGGAACAATGAGCAGTTCTTC. Protein product: CSVEVTRFERNNEQFF.

The rearrangement uses TRBV2 and TRBJ1-1, with D maybe TRBD1 (5 bases). The germline gives CDR1 SNHLY, CDR2 FYNNEI. The CDR3 sequence is 15 residues long. V was shortened by 7 bases and J by 0 bases, with 15 bases between the two germline ends. CDR3 protein: CASKGRGLMNTEAFF. Written as DNA, the CDR3 is TGTGCCAGCAAGGGTAGGGGCCTCATGAACACTGAAGCTTTCTTT.

With respect to this clonotype: At one end the junction does not follow the germline gene, possibly because of a read error. The V call is TRBV2, the J call TRBJ2-1; 7 bases are shared with TRBD2. The CDR3 has 18 amino acids. Germline V gives CDR1 SNHLY, CDR2 FYNNEI. The CDR3 loop is CASGDPTSRTSSYNEQFF. The CDR3 nucleotides are TGTGCCAGCGGTGACCCGACCTCCCGGACTAGCTCCTACAATGAGCAGTTCTTC.

CDR3 DNA sequence: TGTGCCAGCAGTCAAGGGACAGACTTAGCCAAAAACATTCAGTACTTC. Translating gives CASSQGTDLAKNIQYF. This chain links TRBV28 with TRBJ2-4, with 7 bases that match TRBD1. Losses at the gene ends were 5 bases for V and 0 bases for J; bases not matched to a gene: 7. This CDR3 is built from 16 residues. The germline gives CDR1 MDHEN, CDR2 SYDVKM. The entire variable domain, with the rest obtained from reference TRBV28 and TRBJ2-4, is as follows: DVKVTQSSRYLVKRTGEKVFLECVQDMDHENMFWYRQDPGLGLRLIYFSYDVKMKEKGDIPEGYSVSREKKERFSLILESASTNQTSMYLCASSQGTDLAKNIQYFGAGTRLSVL.

V is TRBV15 and J is TRBJ2-2, with D unresolved. CDR1 is LNHNV, CDR2 YYDKDF, per germline (reference sequence). Trimming shortened V by 0 bases and J by 1 base, and 9 bases separated the two germline ends. The CDR3 totals 16 residues. Written as DNA, the CDR3 is TGTGCCACCAGCAGAGAAATGCCTGGGAACACCGGGGAGCTGTTTTTT. Its protein is CATSREMPGNTGELFF.

This chain uses TRBV6-4 with TRBJ2-1; D is possibly TRBD1 (5 bases). This CDR3 is built from 15 residues. CDR1 MRHNA and CDR2 SNTAGT come from the germline V gene. Trimming removed 0 bases at V and 3 bases at J, with 9 bases between. This CDR3 reads CASSDSGLDYNEQFF. CDR3 DNA sequence: TGTGCCAGCAGTGACTCGGGGCTAGACTACAATGAGCAGTTCTTC.

This chain connects TRBV20-1 to TRBJ2-1; 10 bases map to TRBD2. Germline assignment: CDR1 DFQATT and CDR2 SNEGSKA (reference sequence). The V gene end was trimmed by 5 bases and the J gene end by 4 bases; junction bases not matched to a gene: 8. CDR3 size: 15 residues. CDR3 nucleotide sequence: TGCAGTGCTGGGGTAGCGGGAGGCGGGTACAATGAGCAGTTCTTC. Translated, it gives CSAGVAGGGYNEQFF.

The chain links TRBV6-5 to TRBJ2-7; TRBD1 agrees at 9 bases. Unmatched junction bases numbered 6, after V lost 4 bases and J lost 2 bases. The V gene's germline CDR1 is MNHEY and CDR2 SVGAGI. This CDR3 contains 15 residues. The CDR3 nucleotides read TGTGCCAGCAGTTTCACCGGGACAGGGACCTACGAGCAGTACTTC. Its protein product is CASSFTGTGTYEQYF.

The rearrangement joins TRBV6-5 to TRBJ1-6; D gene uncertain. This CDR3 region has 16 residues. V was trimmed by 7 bases and J by 0 bases, leaving 13 bases between them. CDR1 and CDR2 (germline): MNHEY, SVGAGI. The CDR3 here is CASNPGPSSYNSPLHF. In DNA, the CDR3 is TGTGCCAGCAACCCCGGGCCGAGCTCCTATAATTCACCCCTCCACTTT.

This rearrangement joins TRBV10-3 to TRBJ2-7; no clear D gene. CDR3 length: 14 amino acids. V gave up 8 bases and J gave up 2 bases, with 16 bases separating them. Germline values: CDR1 ENHRY, CDR2 SYGVKD. In DNA, the CDR3 is TGTGCCATCCGGTACGGCAGTGATACCTACGAGCAGTACTTC. This translates into CAIRYGSDTYEQYF.

The chain has TRBV4-1 and TRBJ1-1, with TRBD1 matching over 7 bases. CDR3 size: 14 residues. CDR1 and CDR2 (germline): MGHRA, YSYEKL. The V gene end was trimmed by 7 bases and the J gene end by 9 bases; junction bases not matched to a gene: 14. CDR3 sequence reads: CASTYDRVDYKAFF. The CDR3 DNA is TGCGCCAGCACCTATGACAGGGTCGATTATAAAGCTTTCTTT.

The chain couples TRBV2 to TRBJ2-5; TRBD1 matches at 7 bases. Germline lookup yields CDR1 SNHLY and CDR2 FYNNEI. The CDR3 contains 13 residues. V trimming: 9 bases; J trimming: 2 bases; junction bases outside the gene matches: 6. The CDR3 DNA reads as TGTGCCAGTAAGGGACAGCCTCAAGAGACCCAGTACTTC. This encodes CASKGQPQETQYF.

The chain joins TRBV7-2 to TRBJ2-7; 7 nucleotides agree with TRBD2. CDR1 and CDR2 (germline): SGHTA, FQGNSA. Unmatched junction bases numbered 11, after V lost 3 bases and J lost 0 bases. The CDR3 is 17 residues long. The DNA for the CDR3 is TGTGCCAGCAGCTTGAGGGGCTCGCGGGAGCTCTCCTACGAGCAGTACTTC. This sequence encodes CASSLRGSRELSYEQYF.

This clonotype was detected ten times or more. An end of the junction differs from the germline gene, which may be a read error. CDR3 bases: TGTGCCAGCAGTTTATCCGGGAGCTCCTACGAGCAGTACTTC. Its protein product is CASSLSGSSYEQYF. J is TRBJ2-7 and V is TRBV5-1; possibly TRBD2 for D (6 bases). Germline assignment: CDR1 SGHRS and CDR2 YFSETQ. The CDR3 covers 14 residues.

This clonotype was detected a few times. CDR3 in amino acids: CASSRVTGTPASYNEQFF. In nucleotides, the CDR3 is TGTGCCAGCAGCCGCGTCACGGGGACTCCGGCTTCCTACAATGAGCAGTTCTTC. The chain combines TRBV6-1 with TRBJ2-1, with TRBD2 as a possible D gene (6 bases). Deletions cut 6 bases from V and 1 base from J, with 22 bases between. Per the germline V gene, CDR1 is MNHNS and CDR2 is SASEGT. CDR3 length equals 18 residues.

The chain carries TRBV20-1 and TRBJ2-7; tentatively, D is TRBD1 or TRBD2 (5 bases each). The germline V and J ends were trimmed by 1 base and 2 bases, with 21 bases remaining between them. CDR1 and CDR2 (germline): DFQATT, SNEGSKA (reference sequence). The CDR3 has 17 amino acids. Written as DNA, the CDR3 is TGCAGTGCTAGAGGCCGGGACCTAATTCCACAAACCTACGAGCAGTACTTC. It translates to CSARGRDLIPQTYEQYF.

This clonotype was seen once. The chain combines TRBV30 with TRBJ2-3; D not resolved. Trimming left V 1 base short and J 0 bases short, with 11 bases between. The CDR3 sequence is 15 residues long. Germline V gives CDR1 GTSNPN, CDR2 SVGIG (reference sequence). This chain's CDR3 is CAWSEGWASTDTQYF. The CDR3 coding sequence is TGTGCCTGGAGTGAAGGGTGGGCTAGCACAGATACGCAGTATTTT.